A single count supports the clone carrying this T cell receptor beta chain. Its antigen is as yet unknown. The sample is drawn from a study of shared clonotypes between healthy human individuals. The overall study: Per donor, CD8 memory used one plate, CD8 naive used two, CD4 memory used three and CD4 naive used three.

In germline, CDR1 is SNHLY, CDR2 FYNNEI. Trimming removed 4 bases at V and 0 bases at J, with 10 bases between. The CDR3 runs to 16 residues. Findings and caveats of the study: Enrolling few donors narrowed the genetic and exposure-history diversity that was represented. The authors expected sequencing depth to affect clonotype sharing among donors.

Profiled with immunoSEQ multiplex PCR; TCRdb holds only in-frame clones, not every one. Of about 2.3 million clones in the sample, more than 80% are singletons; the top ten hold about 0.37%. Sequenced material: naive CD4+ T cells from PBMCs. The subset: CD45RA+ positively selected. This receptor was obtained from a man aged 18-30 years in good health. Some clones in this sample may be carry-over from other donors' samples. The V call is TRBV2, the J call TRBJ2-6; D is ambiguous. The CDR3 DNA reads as TGTGCCAGCAGTGTTGGTACGAGCTCTGGGGCCAACGTCCTGACTTTC. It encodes CASSVGTSSGANVLTF.